Presented here are 2 T cell receptor beta chains from one specimen sequenced in a study of T cells after yellow fever vaccination. TCRdb fed the 5' RACE reads into MiXCR, producing one record per CDR3 protein. This sample carries under 300,000 distinct CDR3 sequences, over 6.5% of them seen once, and the ten largest clones take 1% to 1.2%. Sample: CD4+ T cells sorted from PBMCs, taken on the day of the yellow fever booster vaccination. The origin of the receptors is a man aged 30 to 39 who received the YFV17D yellow fever vaccine.

This sequence joins TRBV4-3 and TRBJ2-5; TRBD2 agrees at 12 bases. The CDR3 extends over 19 amino acids. Germline CDR1 and CDR2: LGHNA and YSLEER. The V segment lost 1 base and the J segment 4 bases; nucleotides outside the gene matches: 13. In DNA form, the CDR3 reads TGCGCCAGCAGCCAAGGGACTAGCGGGACGCGGGCACATGTAGAGACCCAGTACTTC. Translation gives CASSQGTSGTRAHVETQYF.

The rearrangement links TRBV7-8 to TRBJ1-1, with unresolved D. The V end lost 3 bases, the J end lost 0 bases, and 5 bases lay between the germline ends. CDR3 size: 13 residues. Germline V CDR1 and CDR2: SGHVS, FQNEAQ. In DNA form, the CDR3 reads TGTGCCAGCAGCTTGACCCTGAACACTGAAGCTTTCTTT. It codes for CASSLTLNTEAFF.